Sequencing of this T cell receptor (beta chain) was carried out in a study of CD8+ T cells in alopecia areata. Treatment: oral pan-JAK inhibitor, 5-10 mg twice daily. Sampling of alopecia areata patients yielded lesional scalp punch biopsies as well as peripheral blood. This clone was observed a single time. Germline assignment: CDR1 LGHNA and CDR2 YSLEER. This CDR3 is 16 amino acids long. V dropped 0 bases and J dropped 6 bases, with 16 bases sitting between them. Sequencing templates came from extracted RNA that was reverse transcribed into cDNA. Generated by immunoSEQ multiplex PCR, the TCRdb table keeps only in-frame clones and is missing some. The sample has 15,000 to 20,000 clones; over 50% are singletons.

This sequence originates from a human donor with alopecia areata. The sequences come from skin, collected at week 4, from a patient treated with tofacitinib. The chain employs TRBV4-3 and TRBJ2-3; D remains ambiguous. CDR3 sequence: CASSQETHLNGDTQYF. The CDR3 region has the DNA TGCGCCAGCAGCCAAGAAACCCACCTAAACGGGGATACGCAGTATTTT.